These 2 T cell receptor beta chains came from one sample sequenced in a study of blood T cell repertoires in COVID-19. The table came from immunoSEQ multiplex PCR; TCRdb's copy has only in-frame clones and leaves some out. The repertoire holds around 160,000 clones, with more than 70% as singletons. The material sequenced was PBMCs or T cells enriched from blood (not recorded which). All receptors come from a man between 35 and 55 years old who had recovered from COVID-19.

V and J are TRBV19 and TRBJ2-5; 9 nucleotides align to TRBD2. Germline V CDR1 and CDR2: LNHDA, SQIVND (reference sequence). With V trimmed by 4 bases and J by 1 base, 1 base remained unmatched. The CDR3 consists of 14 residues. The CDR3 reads CASSTSGVQETQYF. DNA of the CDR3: TGTGCCAGTAGTACTAGCGGGGTCCAAGAGACCCAGTACTTC.

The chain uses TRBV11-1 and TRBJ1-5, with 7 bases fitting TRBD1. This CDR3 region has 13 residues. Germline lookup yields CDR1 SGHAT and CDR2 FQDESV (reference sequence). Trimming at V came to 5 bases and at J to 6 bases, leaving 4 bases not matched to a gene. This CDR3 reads CASSPDRAQPQHF. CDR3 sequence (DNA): TGTGCCAGCAGCCCTGACAGGGCTCAGCCCCAGCATTTT. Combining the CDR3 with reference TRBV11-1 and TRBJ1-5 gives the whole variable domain EAEVAQSPRYKITEKSQAVAFWCDPISGHATLYWYRQILGQGPELLVQFQDESVVDDSQLPKDRFSAERLKGVDSTLKIQPAELGDSAMYLCASSPDRAQPQHFGDGTRLSIL.